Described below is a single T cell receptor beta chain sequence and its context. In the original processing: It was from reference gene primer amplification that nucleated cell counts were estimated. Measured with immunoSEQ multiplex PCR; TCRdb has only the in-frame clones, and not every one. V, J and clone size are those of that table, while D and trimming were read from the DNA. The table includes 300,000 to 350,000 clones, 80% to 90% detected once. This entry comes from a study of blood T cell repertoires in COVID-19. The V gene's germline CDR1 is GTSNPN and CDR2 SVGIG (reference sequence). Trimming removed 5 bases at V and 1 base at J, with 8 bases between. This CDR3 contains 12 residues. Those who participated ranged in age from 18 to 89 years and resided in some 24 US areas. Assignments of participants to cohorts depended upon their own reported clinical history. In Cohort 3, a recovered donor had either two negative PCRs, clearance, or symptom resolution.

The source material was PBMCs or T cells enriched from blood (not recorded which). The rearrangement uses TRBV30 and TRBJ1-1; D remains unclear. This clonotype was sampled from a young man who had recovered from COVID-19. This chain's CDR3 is CAWGDTNTEAFF. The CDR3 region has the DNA TGTGCCTGGGGTGACACGAACACTGAAGCTTTCTTT.